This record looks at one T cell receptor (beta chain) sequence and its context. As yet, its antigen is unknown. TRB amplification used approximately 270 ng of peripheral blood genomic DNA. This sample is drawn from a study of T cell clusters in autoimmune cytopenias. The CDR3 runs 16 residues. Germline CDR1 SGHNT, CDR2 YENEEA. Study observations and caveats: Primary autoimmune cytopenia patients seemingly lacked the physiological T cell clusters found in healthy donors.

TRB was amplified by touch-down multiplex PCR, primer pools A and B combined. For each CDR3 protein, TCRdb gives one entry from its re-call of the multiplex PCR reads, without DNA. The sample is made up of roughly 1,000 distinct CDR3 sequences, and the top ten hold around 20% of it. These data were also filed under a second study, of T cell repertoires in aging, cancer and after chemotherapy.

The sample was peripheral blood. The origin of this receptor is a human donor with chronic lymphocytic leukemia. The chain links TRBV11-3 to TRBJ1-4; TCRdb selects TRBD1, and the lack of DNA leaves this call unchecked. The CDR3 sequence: CASSLPGQGAHQKLFF.